This T cell receptor (beta chain) was obtained from a study of cytomegalovirus exposure and HLA in healthy donors. The study, taken as a whole, reports: In a later analysis, about 17,000 TCR beta sequences were associated with HLA alleles at 0.05 false discovery rate. In an earlier analysis, in around 590 donors, most V segments appeared productive either ~87% or ~30% of the time. The dataset shows that most TCR sequences were rare, while some public TCRs occurred in many donors.

On this clone: Its target is not known.

As for the donors, each was a healthy bone marrow donor. The V end was cut by 5 bases, the J end by 2 bases, with 16 bases between. This CDR3 has 16 amino acids. Germline V gene sequence: CDR1 SGHNT, CDR2 YENEEA. PCR employed 60 Vbeta and 13 Jbeta primers. Sequencing used immunoSEQ multiplex PCR; TCRdb keeps in-frame clones, though not all of them. This specimen shows about 140,000 clones; the ten leading clones hold about 2.2%. The chain carries TRBV11-3 and TRBJ2-1; no definite D call. The sequence was collected from a woman between 18 and 29 years old in good health and CMV-seronegative. The source material was PBMCs. CDR3 DNA: TGTGCCAGCAGCCTAAACGCTAGAAAGCCCTACAATGAGCAGTTCTTC. It specifies CASSLNARKPYNEQFF.